Presented here are 4 T cell receptor beta chains from one specimen sequenced in a study of control samples from healthy donors and cancer patients. Measured with immunoSEQ multiplex PCR; TCRdb has only the in-frame clones, and not every one. The sample shows about 89,000 clones, approximately 87% of them seen only once. Sequencing used blood. All receptors come from a woman in her thirties or forties in good health.

The V call is TRBV19, the J call TRBJ2-5; D remains unclear. Germline values: CDR1 LNHDA, CDR2 SQIVND (reference sequence). This CDR3 spans 17 amino acids. V was cut by 3 bases and J by 5 bases, with 22 bases left in between. The CDR3 coding sequence is TGTGCCAGTAGTATTGGCAGGTTAGACTCAATTCGGGAGACCCAGTACTTC. It yields the protein CASSIGRLDSIRETQYF. The whole variable domain, remainder taken from reference TRBV19 and TRBJ2-5, is DGGITQSPKYLFRKEGQNVTLSCEQNLNHDAMYWYRQDPGQGLRLIYYSQIVNDFQKGDIAEGYSVSREKKESFPLTVTSAQKNPTAFYLCASSIGRLDSIRETQYFGPGTRLLVL.

The gene calls are TRBV20-1 and TRBJ2-7; D remains unclear. Per germline, CDR1 DFQATT and CDR2 SNEGSKA (reference sequence). The CDR3 has 12 residues. The V gene lost 3 bases and the J gene lost 2 bases, with 8 bases spanning the gap. The CDR3 DNA reads TGCAGTGCTAGTAAAGGGACCTACGAGCAGTACTTC. Translation gives CSASKGTYEQYF.

V and J are TRBV5-1 and TRBJ2-7; D remains unclear. This CDR3 has 11 amino acids. V dropped 5 bases and J dropped 3 bases, with 6 bases sitting between them. CDR1 is SGHRS, CDR2 YFSETQ, per germline. The CDR3 DNA is TGCGCCAGCAGTTCACACTACGAGCAGTACTTC. Amino acid sequence: CASSSHYEQYF.

The V call is TRBV6-5, the J call TRBJ1-1, with a possible D match to TRBD1 (5 bases). The ends were cut back, 6 bases at V and 9 bases at J, with 14 bases in the middle. This CDR3 is built from 12 residues. From germline, CDR1 is MNHEY and CDR2 SVGAGI. The chain's CDR3 is CASSNSGVQAFF. The CDR3 DNA reads TGTGCCAGCAGCAACTCGGGGGTTCAAGCTTTCTTT.